This paragraph covers one T cell receptor beta chain sequence. Its antigen is undetermined. The length of the CDR3 is 13 residues. Germline-derived CDR1 and CDR2 are LNHDA and SQIVND (reference sequence). Between the trimmed V and J ends, which lost 5 bases and 8 bases, there was a span of 15 bases. RNA totalling about 0.45 to 1 ug underwent reverse transcription with random hexamers. The authors amplified TCR beta CDR3 across 54 Vbeta and 13 Jbeta using immunoSEQ multiplex PCR. TCRdb passed the immunoSEQ multiplex PCR reads through MiXCR, listing each CDR3 protein once. The sample lists 300,000 or so distinct CDR3 sequences, about 90% occurring once. The sample originates from a study of CD8 T cells in Susac syndrome. Whole-study results and caveats: The study admitted that it had a relatively small number of individuals in its TCR sequencing and HLA analysis.

TEMRA cells underwent FACS enrichment and CD8+ and CD4+ T cells underwent negative isolation. V and J are TRBV19 and TRBJ1-2; D remains unclear. Sequenced: CD4+ T cells from PBMCs. This clonotype was obtained from a human donor with multiple sclerosis. CDR3 nucleotide sequence: TGTGCCAGTAGTCCCCGGCGGGAAATCGGCTACACCTTC. Translation: CASSPRREIGYTF.